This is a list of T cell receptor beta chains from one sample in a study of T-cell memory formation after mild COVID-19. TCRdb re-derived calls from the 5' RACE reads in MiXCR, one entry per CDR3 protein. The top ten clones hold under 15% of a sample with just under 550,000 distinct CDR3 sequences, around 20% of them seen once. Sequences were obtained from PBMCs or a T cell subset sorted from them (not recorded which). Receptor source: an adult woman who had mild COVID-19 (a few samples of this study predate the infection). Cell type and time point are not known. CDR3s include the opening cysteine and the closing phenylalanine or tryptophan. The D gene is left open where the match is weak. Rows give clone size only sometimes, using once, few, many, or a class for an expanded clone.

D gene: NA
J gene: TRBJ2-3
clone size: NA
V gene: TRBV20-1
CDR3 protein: CSAPEPYSTDTQYF
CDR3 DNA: TGCAGTGCTCCGGAACCCTATAGCACAGATACGCAGTATTTT

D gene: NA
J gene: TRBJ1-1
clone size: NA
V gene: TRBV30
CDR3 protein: CAWSRRVNTEAFF
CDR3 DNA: TGTGCCTGGAGCCGACGAGTGAACACTGAAGCTTTCTTT

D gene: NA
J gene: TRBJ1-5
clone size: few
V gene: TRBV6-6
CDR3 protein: CASSYLSLEGNQPQHF
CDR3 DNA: TGTGCCAGCAGTTACCTAAGCCTGGAGGGGAATCAGCCCCAGCATTTT

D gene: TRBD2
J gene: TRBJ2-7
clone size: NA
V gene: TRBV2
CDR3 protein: CASSAGTSGPYEQYF
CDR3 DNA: TGTGCCAGCAGTGCCGGGACTAGCGGACCGTACGAGCAGTACTTC

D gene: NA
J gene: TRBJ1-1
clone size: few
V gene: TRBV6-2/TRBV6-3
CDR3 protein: CASSYQKDTRSGTEAFF
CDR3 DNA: TGTGCCAGCAGTTACCAGAAAGATACCAGGAGTGGCACTGAAGCTTTCTTT

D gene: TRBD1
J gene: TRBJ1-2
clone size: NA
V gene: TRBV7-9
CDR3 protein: CASSLAVLVRDRGLDGYTF
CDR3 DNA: TGTGCCAGCAGCTTAGCGGTCCTAGTCCGGGACAGGGGGCTGGATGGCTACACCTTC

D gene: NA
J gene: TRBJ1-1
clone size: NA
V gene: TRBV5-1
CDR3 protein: CASSLTSLTEAFF
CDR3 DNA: TGCGCCAGCAGCCTCACGAGTCTAACTGAAGCTTTCTTT

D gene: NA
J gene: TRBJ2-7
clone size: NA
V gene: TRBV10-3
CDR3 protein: CAISGGFRGSYEQYF
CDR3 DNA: TGTGCCATCAGTGGGGGGTTTAGGGGCTCCTACGAGCAGTACTTC

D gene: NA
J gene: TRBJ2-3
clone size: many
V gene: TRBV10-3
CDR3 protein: CAISEGSGRSTDTQYF
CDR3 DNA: TGTGCCATCAGTGAAGGGAGTGGGCGGAGCACAGATACGCAGTATTTT

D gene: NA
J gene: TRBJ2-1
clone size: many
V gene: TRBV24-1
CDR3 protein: CATSDDVDEQFF
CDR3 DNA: TGTGCCACCAGTGATGATGTGGATGAGCAGTTCTTC

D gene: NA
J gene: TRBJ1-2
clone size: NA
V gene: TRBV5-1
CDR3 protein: CASSFSTDVGLYGYTF
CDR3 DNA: TGCGCCAGCAGCTTCTCTACAGATGTAGGACTCTATGGCTACACCTTC

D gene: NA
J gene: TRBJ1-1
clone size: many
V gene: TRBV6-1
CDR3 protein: CASSPPGSPEAFF
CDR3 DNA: TGTGCCAGCAGTCCCCCAGGGAGCCCTGAAGCTTTCTTT

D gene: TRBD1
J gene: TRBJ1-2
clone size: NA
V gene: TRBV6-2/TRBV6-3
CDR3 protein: CASSYSKVPGQGYGYTF
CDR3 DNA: TGTGCCAGCAGTTACTCGAAGGTTCCGGGACAGGGGTATGGCTACACCTTC

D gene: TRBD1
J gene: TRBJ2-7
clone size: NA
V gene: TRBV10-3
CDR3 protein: CAITTTGQQYF
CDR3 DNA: TGTGCCATCACCACGACAGGGCAGCAGTACTTC

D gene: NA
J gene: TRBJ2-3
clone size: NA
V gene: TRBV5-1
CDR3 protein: CASSFNGGPTDTQYF
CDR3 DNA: TGCGCCAGCAGCTTCAACGGGGGGCCCACAGATACGCAGTATTTT

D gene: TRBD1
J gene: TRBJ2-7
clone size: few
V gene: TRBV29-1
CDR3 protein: CSVTGGVFYEQYF
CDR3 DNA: TGCAGCGTTACAGGGGGCGTTTTCTACGAGCAGTACTTC

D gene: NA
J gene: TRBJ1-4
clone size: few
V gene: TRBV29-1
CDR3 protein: CSVDFGPSLFF
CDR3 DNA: TGCAGCGTTGATTTTGGGCCTTCACTGTTTTTT

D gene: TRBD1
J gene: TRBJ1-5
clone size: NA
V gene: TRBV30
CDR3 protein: CAWSDGQGVQPQHF
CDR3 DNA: TGTGCCTGGAGCGATGGACAGGGAGTACAGCCCCAGCATTTT

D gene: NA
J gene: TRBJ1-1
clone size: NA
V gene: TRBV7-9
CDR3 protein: CASSLAGARISEAFF
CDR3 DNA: TGTGCCAGCAGCTTAGCAGGGGCCAGGATCTCTGAAGCTTTCTTT

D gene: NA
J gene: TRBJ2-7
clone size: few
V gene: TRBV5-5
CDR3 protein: CASSPPGVLYEQYF
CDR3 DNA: TGTGCCAGCAGCCCTCCCGGAGTTCTCTACGAGCAGTACTTC

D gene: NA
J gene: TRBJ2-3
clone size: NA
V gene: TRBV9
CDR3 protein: CASSVGTSRSTDTQYF
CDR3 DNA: TGTGCCAGCAGCGTAGGGACTTCACGGAGCACAGATACGCAGTATTTT

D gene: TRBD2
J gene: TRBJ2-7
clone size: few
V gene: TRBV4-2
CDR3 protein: CASSQEEAGAFYEQYF
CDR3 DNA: TGTGCCAGCAGCCAAGAGGAAGCGGGAGCCTTCTACGAGCAGTACTTC

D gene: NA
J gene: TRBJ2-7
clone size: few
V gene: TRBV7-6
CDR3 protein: CASSFEYGTSYEQYF
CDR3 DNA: TGTGCCAGCAGCTTCGAGTATGGGACCTCCTACGAGCAGTACTTC

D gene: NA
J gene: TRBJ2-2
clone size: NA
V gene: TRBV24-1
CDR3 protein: CATSDLGRRNTGELFF
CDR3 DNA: TGTGCCACCAGTGATTTGGGGCGGAGAAACACCGGGGAGCTGTTTTTT

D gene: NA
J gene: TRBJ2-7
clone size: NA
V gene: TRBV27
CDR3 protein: CASSLKGFSYEQYF
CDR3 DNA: TGTGCCAGCAGTTTAAAGGGGTTCTCCTACGAGCAGTACTTC

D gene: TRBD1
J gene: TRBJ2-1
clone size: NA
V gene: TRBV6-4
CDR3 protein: CASSDSGTGSYNEQFF
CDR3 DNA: TGTGCCAGCAGTGACTCGGGGACAGGCTCCTACAATGAGCAGTTCTTC

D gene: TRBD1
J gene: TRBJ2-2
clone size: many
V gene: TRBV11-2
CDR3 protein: CASSTGGLITGELFF
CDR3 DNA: TGTGCCAGCAGCACAGGGGGGCTCATCACCGGGGAGCTGTTTTTT

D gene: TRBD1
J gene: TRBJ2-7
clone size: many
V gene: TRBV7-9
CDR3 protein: CASSLWTGEDEQYF
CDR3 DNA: TGTGCCAGCAGCTTGTGGACAGGGGAAGACGAGCAGTACTTC

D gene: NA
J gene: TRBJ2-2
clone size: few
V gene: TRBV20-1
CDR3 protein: CSARDVMGGELFF
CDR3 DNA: TGCAGTGCTAGAGATGTTATGGGCGGGGAGCTGTTTTTT

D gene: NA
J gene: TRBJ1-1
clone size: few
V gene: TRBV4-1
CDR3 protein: CASSPVGGDTEAFF
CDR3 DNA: TGCGCCAGCAGCCCGGTGGGGGGGGACACTGAAGCTTTCTTT

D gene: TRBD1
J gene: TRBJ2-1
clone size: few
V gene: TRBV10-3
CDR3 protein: CAISENLPGGAYNEQFF
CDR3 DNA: TGTGCCATCAGTGAAAACCTACCAGGGGGCGCGTACAATGAGCAGTTCTTC

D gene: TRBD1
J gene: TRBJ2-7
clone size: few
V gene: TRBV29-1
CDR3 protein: CSVEGDRAYEQYF
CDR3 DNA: TGCAGCGTTGAAGGGGACAGGGCCTACGAGCAGTACTTC

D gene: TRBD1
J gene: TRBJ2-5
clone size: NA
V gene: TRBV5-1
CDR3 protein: CASSRRDRQETQYF
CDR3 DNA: TGCGCCAGCAGCCGCCGGGACAGACAAGAGACCCAGTACTTC

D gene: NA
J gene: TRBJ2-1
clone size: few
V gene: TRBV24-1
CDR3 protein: CATSVGGFTGISYNEQFF
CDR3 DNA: TGTGCCACCAGTGTGGGCGGGTTTACCGGCATCTCCTACAATGAGCAGTTCTTC

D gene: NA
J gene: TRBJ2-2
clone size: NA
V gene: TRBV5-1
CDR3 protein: CASSHGTGNTGELFF
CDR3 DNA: TGCGCCAGCAGCCACGGGACGGGGAACACCGGGGAGCTGTTTTTT

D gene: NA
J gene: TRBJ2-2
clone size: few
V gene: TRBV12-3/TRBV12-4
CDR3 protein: CASRIGAGPGELFF
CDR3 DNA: TGTGCCAGCAGGATTGGGGCGGGACCCGGGGAGCTGTTTTTT

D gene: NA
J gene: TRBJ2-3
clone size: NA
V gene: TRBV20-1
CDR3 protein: CSASETPSTDTQYF
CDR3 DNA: TGCAGTGCTAGTGAGACCCCTAGCACAGATACGCAGTATTTT